One and the same sample provided the 32 T cell receptor beta chains below, sequenced in a study of T cell responses to AZD1222 COVID-19 vaccine. The data were produced by immunoSEQ multiplex PCR, yet TCRdb's version contains in-frame clones alone and is incomplete. The sample consists of over 200,000 clones, about 95% of them appearing once. The sample in question was peripheral blood, obtained 28 days after the second dose of the MenACWY control vaccine. These receptors all stem from an adult who received the MenACWY meningococcal vaccine as a control.

The J gene is TRBJ2-2, the V gene TRBV30; TRBD2 is a possible D gene (6 bases). Per germline, CDR1 GTSNPN and CDR2 SVGIG (reference sequence). The CDR3 spans 14 residues. The ends were cut back, 2 bases at V and 4 bases at J, with 11 bases in the middle. CDR3 nucleotides: TGTGCCTGGAGTAGGCAGGGAGGCACCGGGGAGCTGTTTTTT. It translates to CAWSRQGGTGELFF.

The sample holds one count of this clone. V is TRBV5-8 and J is TRBJ2-1; TRBD1 aligns across 8 bases. This CDR3 is 14 amino acids long. The V segment lost 2 bases and the J segment 9 bases; nucleotides outside the gene matches: 7. The germline V gene has CDR1 SGHTS and CDR2 YDEGEE. The CDR3 coding sequence is TGTGCCAGCAGCTTATTACAGGGGGTCGGTGAGCAGTTCTTC. Amino acids: CASSLLQGVGEQFF.

The chain combines TRBV28 with TRBJ1-1; TRBD1 matches 7 bases. Germline CDR1 is MDHEN and CDR2 is SYDVKM. Trimming cost V 5 bases and J 2 bases; bases outside gene matches: 2. The CDR3 extends over 13 amino acids. This CDR3 is CASSRDRNTEAFF. The CDR3 DNA reads TGTGCCAGCAGTCGGGACAGAAACACTGAAGCTTTCTTT. Full variable domain (outside the CDR3, taken from reference TRBV28 and TRBJ1-1): DVKVTQSSRYLVKRTGEKVFLECVQDMDHENMFWYRQDPGLGLRLIYFSYDVKMKEKGDIPEGYSVSREKKERFSLILESASTNQTSMYLCASSRDRNTEAFFGQGTRLTVV.

This chain links TRBV5-1 with TRBJ2-1, with TRBD1 identical over 8 bases. The trim removed 1 base at V and 8 bases at J, leaving 5 bases unmatched. From germline, CDR1 is SGHRS and CDR2 YFSETQ. This CDR3 is 14 amino acids long. The chain's CDR3 is CASSLTGGIHEQFF. Here the CDR3 DNA reads TGCGCCAGCAGCTTGACAGGGGGTATTCATGAGCAGTTCTTC.

V and J are TRBV4-3 and TRBJ2-3, with 7 positions matching TRBD1. The CDR3 is 15 amino acids. The germline CDR1 and CDR2 sequences are LGHNA and YSLEER. Trimming at V came to 1 base and at J to 2 bases, leaving 3 bases not matched to a gene. This CDR3 reads CASSQGGQPTDTQYF. CDR3 DNA sequence: TGCGCCAGCAGCCAAGGGGGACAGCCCACAGATACGCAGTATTTT.

On this clone itself: The same CDR3 is also encoded by other DNA sequences in this sample. The CDR3 nucleotides read TGCGCCAGCAGCTTGGGGCAGGGAGAGACCCAGTACTTC. It translates to CASSLGQGETQYF. The V call is TRBV5-1, the J call TRBJ2-5, with D perhaps matching TRBD1 (5 bases). This CDR3 is 13 amino acids long. V was clipped by 0 bases and J by 4 bases, with 7 bases between them. Germline V lookup: CDR1 SGHRS, CDR2 YFSETQ.

This sequence joins TRBV6-5 and TRBJ2-2; TRBD2 is a possible D gene (6 bases). CDR3 length: 13 amino acids. V was cut by 10 bases and J by 5 bases, with 14 bases left in between. Germline CDR1 MNHEY, CDR2 SVGAGI. CDR3 nucleotides: TGTGCCACCAGGAGGGAAGGAACCGGGGAGCTGTTTTTT. Translating it yields CATRREGTGELFF.

V is TRBV28 and J is TRBJ1-4, with D perhaps matching TRBD1 (5 bases). Trimming took off 3 bases at V and 7 bases at J, with 9 bases between the two ends. The CDR3 has 13 amino acids. Looked up from germline, CDR1 is MDHEN and CDR2 is SYDVKM. DNA for the CDR3: TGTGCCAGCAGTTTTATTGGGGCTGAAAAACTGTTTTTT. This gives the protein CASSFIGAEKLFF.

In this sample, this clone turned up once. The rearrangement uses TRBV6-6 and TRBJ1-5, with D possibly TRBD1 on 6 matching bases. V dropped 6 bases and J dropped 4 bases, with 13 bases sitting between them. The CDR3 has 14 amino acids. Germline V gene sequence: CDR1 MNHNY, CDR2 SVGAGI (reference sequence). CDR3 bases: TGTGCCAGCAGCCCGAGACAGGCTAATCAGCCCCAGCATTTT. Encoded protein: CASSPRQANQPQHF.

This chain joins TRBV3-1 (or the pseudogene TRBV3-2) and TRBJ1-3; D unresolved. CDR1 and CDR2 (germline): LGHDT, YNNKEL (reference sequence). Trimming shortened V by 6 bases and J by 0 bases, and 12 bases separated the two germline ends. The CDR3 extends over 15 amino acids. The CDR3 region has the DNA TGTGCCAGCAGGCGGACTGCTAGCTCTGGAAACACCATATATTTT. This translates into CASRRTASSGNTIYF.

The chain combines TRBV30 with TRBJ1-2; D might be TRBD1 (5 bases). V gave up 0 bases and J gave up 8 bases, with 16 bases separating them. This CDR3 comprises 14 residues. Per germline, CDR1 GTSNPN and CDR2 SVGIG (reference sequence). The CDR3 protein is CAWSVQRGVNGYTF. As DNA, the CDR3 is TGTGCCTGGAGTGTACAAAGGGGCGTTAACGGCTACACCTTC.

DNA of the CDR3: TGTGCCAGCAAGGGACAGGGGTCCTACGAGCAGTACTTC. It encodes CASKGQGSYEQYF. The V gene is TRBV25-1, the J gene TRBJ2-7; 10 bases match TRBD1. The CDR3 sequence is 13 residues long. The trim removed 7 bases at V and 1 base at J, leaving 1 base unmatched. Germline CDR1 and CDR2: MGHDK and SYGVNS.

The genes are TRBV7-2 and TRBJ2-6; D may be TRBD2 (6 bases). Trimming pared 5 bases from V and 3 bases from J, leaving 14 bases between. CDR1 is SGHTA and CDR2 is FQGNSA in the germline V gene. The CDR3 sequence is 16 residues long. The CDR3 coding sequence is TGTGCCAGCAGCCAACGGGAGAGTATTGGGGCCAACGTCCTGACTTTC. Its translation: CASSQRESIGANVLTF.

V is TRBV28 and J is TRBJ1-5, with D possibly TRBD1 on 6 matching bases. The V gene lost 6 bases and the J gene lost 3 bases, with 15 bases spanning the gap. This CDR3 has 15 residues. CDR1 is MDHEN, CDR2 SYDVKM, per germline. As DNA, the CDR3 is TGTGCCAGCAGCCGGCGAGGGGGGGACAATCAGCCCCAGCATTTT. This codes for CASSRRGGDNQPQHF.

This chain connects TRBV7-2 to TRBJ1-5; no firm D call. CDR1 is SGHTA, CDR2 FQGNSA, per germline. V was clipped by 3 bases and J by 0 bases, with 9 bases between them. The CDR3 is 15 amino acids. This chain's CDR3 is CASSFQQNSNQPQHF. The CDR3 DNA reads as TGTGCCAGCAGCTTCCAACAAAATAGCAATCAGCCCCAGCATTTT.

Written as DNA, the CDR3 is TGTGCCAGCAGCCTACTACAGGGTCCCACTGAAGCTTTCTTT. It specifies CASSLLQGPTEAFF. The chain is built from TRBV7-9 and TRBJ1-1, with D perhaps TRBD1 (6 bases). CDR1 is SEHNR, CDR2 FQNEAQ, per germline (reference sequence). The CDR3 length is 14 residues. V lost 5 bases, J lost 4 bases, and 14 bases lay in between.

The rearrangement uses TRBV5-1 and TRBJ2-7, with D possibly TRBD1 on 6 matching bases. This CDR3 has 15 amino acids. The V end lost 0 bases, the J end lost 4 bases, and 14 bases lay between the germline ends. Germline V CDR1 and CDR2: SGHRS, YFSETQ. CDR3 sequence reads: CASSLAPDRLYEQYF. The CDR3 DNA sequence: TGCGCCAGCAGCTTGGCTCCCGACAGGTTATACGAGCAGTACTTC.

The CDR3 region is CASSAWTGEETQYF. The CDR3 nucleotides are TGTGCCAGCAGCGCCTGGACAGGGGAAGAGACCCAGTACTTC. The chain joins TRBV7-2 to TRBJ2-5; the match to TRBD1 covers 9 bases. Germline CDR1 SGHTA, CDR2 FQGNSA. The CDR3 totals 14 residues. The J segment lost 3 bases and the V segment lost 5 bases, leaving 4 bases of the junction unmatched.

The chain recombines TRBV20-1 with TRBJ1-4; D gene ambiguous. Trimming removed 3 bases at V and 7 bases at J, with 6 bases between. Germline V lookup: CDR1 DFQATT, CDR2 SNEGSKA (reference sequence). CDR3 size: 11 residues. The CDR3, as DNA: TGCAGTGCTAGCCCACTTGAAAAACTGTTTTTT. This translates into CSASPLEKLFF.

The chain joins TRBV27 to TRBJ2-7; 12 positions match TRBD1. Germline V gene lookup returns CDR1 MNHEY and CDR2 SMNVEV (reference sequence). Trimming took 6 bases from V and 4 from J; bases not matched to a gene: 7. The CDR3 spans 15 residues. The CDR3 sequence: CASRSRGQGAYEQYF. Written as DNA, the CDR3 is TGTGCCAGCAGGTCGCGGGGACAGGGGGCTTACGAGCAGTACTTC.

The rearrangement links TRBV30 to TRBJ1-2, with 8 nucleotides matching TRBD1. CDR1 and CDR2 (germline): GTSNPN, SVGIG (reference sequence). CDR3 length: 14 residues. J gave up 8 bases and V 1 base, and 9 bases lay outside the gene matches. CDR3 bases: TGTGCCTGGAGTGGGACAGGGTTGGGGAAGGGCTACACCTTC. This encodes CAWSGTGLGKGYTF.

V usage is TRBV3-1 (or the pseudogene TRBV3-2) and J usage is TRBJ1-6; maybe TRBD1 (6 bases). Trimming took off 3 bases at V and 9 bases at J, with 9 bases between the two ends. The germline CDR1 and CDR2 sequences are LGHDT and YNNKEL (reference sequence). The length of the CDR3 is 13 residues. This CDR3 is CASSHGQSSPLHF. The DNA of the CDR3 is TGTGCCAGCAGCCACGGACAGAGTTCACCCCTCCACTTT.

V is TRBV3-1 (or the pseudogene TRBV3-2) and J is TRBJ2-7, with TRBD2 matching over 7 bases. Germline-derived CDR1 and CDR2 are LGHDT and YNNKEL (reference sequence). Losses at the gene ends were 0 bases for V and 1 base for J; bases not matched to a gene: 6. The CDR3 contains 16 residues. The CDR3, as DNA: TGTGCCAGCAGCCAAGATCTGGGCGGGAGTTCCTACGAGCAGTACTTC. It codes for CASSQDLGGSSYEQYF.

This clone was picked up a small number of times. V usage is TRBV2 and J usage is TRBJ1-1; D is perhaps TRBD1 (5 bases). The CDR3 extends over 14 amino acids. Germline V gene data show CDR1 as SNHLY and CDR2 as FYNNEI. The V and J ends lost 7 bases and 0 bases respectively, with 12 bases between them. CDR3 region: CASISREMNTEAFF. CDR3 DNA sequence: TGTGCCAGCATTTCCAGGGAGATGAACACTGAAGCTTTCTTT.

The chain is built from TRBV2 and TRBJ2-7; D is possibly TRBD1 (6 bases). V lost 9 bases and J 1 base, leaving 13 bases between the germline ends. The CDR3 contains 13 residues. Germline V lookup: CDR1 SNHLY, CDR2 FYNNEI. CDR3 protein: CASCRGVSYEQYF. Here the CDR3 DNA reads TGTGCCAGTTGCAGGGGAGTTTCCTACGAGCAGTACTTC.

CDR3 DNA: TGTGCCAGCAGAAACAGGGGTGGCTACACCTTC. Translation gives CASRNRGGYTF. The V gene is TRBV12-3 or TRBV12-4, the J gene TRBJ1-2; 7 nucleotides align to TRBD1. The CDR3 totals 11 residues. J was trimmed by 7 bases and V by 6 bases; bases with no gene match: 2.

In this sample, this clone turned up once. The chain employs TRBV6-6 and TRBJ1-4; D is unclear. The CDR3 has 16 residues. V lost 5 bases, J lost 5 bases, and 18 bases lay in between. Germline V gives CDR1 MNHNY, CDR2 SVGAGI (reference sequence). The CDR3 loop is CASSNTFGGRNEKLFF. CDR3 coding DNA: TGTGCCAGCAGTAATACGTTCGGAGGGCGAAATGAAAAACTGTTTTTT.

The chain recombines TRBV6-5 with TRBJ2-3; D is undetermined. Looked up from germline, CDR1 is MNHEY and CDR2 is SVGAGI. The V and J ends lost 7 bases and 2 bases respectively, with 13 bases between them. This CDR3 contains 14 residues. The CDR3 is CASTPRMYTDTQYF. In nucleotides, the CDR3 is TGTGCCAGCACCCCTCGGATGTACACAGATACGCAGTATTTT.

This chain uses TRBV19 with TRBJ1-6, with D perhaps TRBD1 (6 bases). CDR3 length: 14 residues. V was cut by 9 bases and J by 7 bases, with 16 bases left in between. Looked up from germline, CDR1 is LNHDA and CDR2 is SQIVND (reference sequence). In DNA, the CDR3 is TGTGCCAGCTCCCTCCCGGGGGCAAATTCACCCCTCCACTTT. It codes for CASSLPGANSPLHF.

The chain carries TRBV9 and TRBJ2-1; D unresolved. Trimming stripped 1 base from V and 9 bases from J, with 11 bases between. This CDR3 contains 13 residues. Germline-derived CDR1 and CDR2 are SGDLS and YYNGEE. Here the CDR3 DNA reads TGTGCCAGCAGCGTAAGGCCCGAAGGTGAGCAGTTCTTC. This translates into CASSVRPEGEQFF.

J is TRBJ2-2 and V is TRBV5-1; possible D gene TRBD2, 5 bases. The ends were cut back, 4 bases at V and 0 bases at J, with 16 bases in the middle. There are 17 residues in the CDR3. Germline V gene data show CDR1 as SGHRS and CDR2 as YFSETQ. The CDR3 protein is CASSPRSRAANTGELFF. The CDR3 nucleotides are TGCGCCAGCAGCCCCCGCTCGAGGGCCGCGAACACCGGGGAGCTGTTTTTT.

In DNA form, the CDR3 reads TGCGCCAGCAGCTTGCTAGATAGGGTGACCACAGATACGCAGTATTTT. As protein: CASSLLDRVTTDTQYF. The genes are TRBV5-1 and TRBJ2-3; D not certain. The V gene's germline CDR1 is SGHRS and CDR2 YFSETQ. V lost 1 base to trimming and J lost 2 bases, with 14 bases between them. The CDR3 length is 16 residues.